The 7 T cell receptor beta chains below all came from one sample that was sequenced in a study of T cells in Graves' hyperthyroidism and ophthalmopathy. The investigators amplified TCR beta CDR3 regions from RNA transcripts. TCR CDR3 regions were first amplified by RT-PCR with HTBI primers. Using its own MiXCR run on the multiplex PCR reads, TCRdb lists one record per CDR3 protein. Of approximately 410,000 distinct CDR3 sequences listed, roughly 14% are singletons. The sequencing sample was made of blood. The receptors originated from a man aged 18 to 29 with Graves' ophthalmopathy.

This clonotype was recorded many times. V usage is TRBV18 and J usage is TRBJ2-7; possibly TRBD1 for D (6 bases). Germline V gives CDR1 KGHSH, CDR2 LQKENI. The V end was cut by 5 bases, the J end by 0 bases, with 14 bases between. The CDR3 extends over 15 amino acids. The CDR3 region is CASSSTGKSSYEQYF. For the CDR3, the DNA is TGTGCCAGCTCATCGACAGGTAAAAGCTCCTACGAGCAGTACTTC.

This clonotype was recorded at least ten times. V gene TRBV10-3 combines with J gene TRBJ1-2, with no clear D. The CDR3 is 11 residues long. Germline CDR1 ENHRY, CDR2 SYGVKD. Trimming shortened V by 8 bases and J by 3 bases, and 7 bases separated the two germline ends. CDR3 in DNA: TGTGCCATCGGAACCGACTATGGCTACACCTTC. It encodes CAIGTDYGYTF.

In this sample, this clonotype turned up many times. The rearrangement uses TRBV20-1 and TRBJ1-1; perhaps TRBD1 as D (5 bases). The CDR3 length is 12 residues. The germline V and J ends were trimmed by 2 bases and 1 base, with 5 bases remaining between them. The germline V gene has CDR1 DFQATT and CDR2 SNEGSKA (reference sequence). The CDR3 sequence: CSARQGNTEAFF. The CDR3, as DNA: TGCAGTGCTAGACAGGGGAACACTGAAGCTTTCTTT.

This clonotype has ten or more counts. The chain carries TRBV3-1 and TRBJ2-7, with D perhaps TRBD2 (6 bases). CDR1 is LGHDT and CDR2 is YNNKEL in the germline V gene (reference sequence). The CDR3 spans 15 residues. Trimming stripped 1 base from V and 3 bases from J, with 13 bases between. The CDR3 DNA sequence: TGTGCCAGCAGCCAAGGTTGGGGTAGCGGCTACGAGCAGTACTTC. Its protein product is CASSQGWGSGYEQYF.

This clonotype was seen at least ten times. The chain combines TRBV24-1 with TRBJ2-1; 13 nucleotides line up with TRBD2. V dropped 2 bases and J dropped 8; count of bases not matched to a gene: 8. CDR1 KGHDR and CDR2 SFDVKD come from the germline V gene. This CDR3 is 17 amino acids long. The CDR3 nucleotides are TGTGCCACCAGTGATTACCCCGGGACTAGCGGGGAGTATGAGCAGTTCTTC. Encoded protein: CATSDYPGTSGEYEQFF.

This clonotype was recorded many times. The CDR3 nucleotides are TGTGCCAGCAGCTTAGATACCACACAGCCCCAGCATTTT. The encoded protein is CASSLDTTQPQHF. The chain employs TRBV11-2 and TRBJ1-5; D unclear. Germline V gene sequence: CDR1 SGHAT, CDR2 FQNNGV. This CDR3 has 13 residues. V was pared by 0 bases and J by 7 bases, with 7 bases between.

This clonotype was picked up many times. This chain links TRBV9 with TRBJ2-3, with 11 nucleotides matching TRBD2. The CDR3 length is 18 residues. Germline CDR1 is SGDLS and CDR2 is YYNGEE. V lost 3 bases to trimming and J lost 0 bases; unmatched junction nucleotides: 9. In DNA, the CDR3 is TGTGCCAGCAGCGCACTAGCGGGAGATAGCCTTAGCACAGATACGCAGTATTTT. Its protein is CASSALAGDSLSTDTQYF.